The 8 T cell receptor beta chains below all came from one sample that was sequenced in a study of CD8 T cell repertoires and HIV-1 epitope variants. Produced via immunoSEQ multiplex PCR; TCRdb's table is partial and in-frame only. The repertoire has under 100,000 clones, roughly 81% of them found once; the top ten carry roughly 24%. Sequenced sample: uncultured baseline CD8+ T cells from peripheral blood mononuclear cells (PBMCs). The receptors stem from a male donor with HIV.

This clone was counted once. This chain joins TRBV2 and TRBJ2-5; D is tentatively TRBD1 or TRBD2 (5 bases each). V was trimmed by 4 bases and J by 5 bases, leaving 8 bases between them. Germline V lookup: CDR1 SNHLY, CDR2 FYNNEI. The CDR3 is 12 residues long. The CDR3 nucleotides are TGTGCCAGCAGTGTGGGACCGGAGACCCAGTACTTC. This sequence encodes CASSVGPETQYF.

V usage is TRBV5-4 and J usage is TRBJ2-3; D may be TRBD2 (7 bases). CDR3 length equals 16 residues. Germline-derived CDR1 and CDR2 are SGHNT and YYREEE (reference sequence). With 0 bases removed from V and 0 bases from J, the gap between germline ends came to 11 bases. The CDR3 DNA reads as TGTGCCAGCAGCTTGGAGGGAGGGGGTAGCACAGATACGCAGTATTTT. Its protein product is CASSLEGGGSTDTQYF.

The genes are TRBV27 and TRBJ2-7; D might be TRBD1 or TRBD2, each matching 5 bases. Trimming stripped 10 bases from V and 1 base from J, with 11 bases between. This CDR3 is built from 12 residues. Germline V gene sequence: CDR1 MNHEY, CDR2 SMNVEV (reference sequence). The CDR3 loop reads CATRDPSYEQYF. CDR3 coding DNA: TGTGCCACCCGGGACCCTTCCTACGAGCAGTACTTC.

This chain connects TRBV15 to TRBJ1-1; a weak D match, TRBD1 (6 bases). The CDR3 has 12 amino acids. The germline CDR1 and CDR2 sequences are LNHNV and YYDKDF (reference sequence). Trimming cost V 6 bases and J 7 bases, with 12 bases left between them. DNA for the CDR3: TGTGCCACCAGTACAGGGAGGAATGAAGCTTTCTTT. It specifies CATSTGRNEAFF.

The V gene is TRBV30, the J gene TRBJ1-1; no clear D gene. Looked up from germline, CDR1 is GTSNPN and CDR2 is SVGIG (reference sequence). Trimming pared 3 bases from V and 5 bases from J, leaving 22 bases between. The CDR3 has 16 amino acids. The CDR3 nucleotides are TGTGCCTGGAGGGCAACTGCCCCTGAGGGCTGGACTGAAGCTTTCTTT. This gives the protein CAWRATAPEGWTEAFF. The full variable domain, its missing parts supplied by reference TRBV30 and TRBJ1-1, is SQTIHQWPATLVQPVGSPLSLECTVEGTSNPNLYWYRQAAGRGLQLLFYSVGIGQISSEVPQNLSASRPQDRQFILSSKKLLLSDSGFYLCAWRATAPEGWTEAFFGQGTRLTVV.

The CDR3 sequence is CASSLTSASFGEQFF. DNA of the CDR3: TGTGCCAGCAGCTTAACTAGCGCCTCGTTCGGTGAGCAGTTCTTC. The J gene is TRBJ2-1, the V gene TRBV7-6, with 7 bases aligning to TRBD2. The germline CDR1 and CDR2 sequences are SGHVS and FNYEAQ. The V segment lost 2 bases and the J segment 9 bases; nucleotides outside the gene matches: 10. This CDR3 is built from 15 residues.

This clone showed up just once. V usage is TRBV9 and J usage is TRBJ1-2; D gene ambiguous. Germline V gives CDR1 SGDLS, CDR2 YYNGEE. The CDR3 is 15 amino acids. V was cut by 3 bases and J by 4 bases, with 16 bases left in between. CDR3 DNA sequence: TGTGCCAGCAGCGCCCACAACGGAGGTAGCTATGGCTACACCTTC. It is translated as CASSAHNGGSYGYTF.

This clone was recorded only once. The chain recombines TRBV2 with TRBJ2-1; D possibly corresponds to TRBD1 (6 bases). CDR1 SNHLY and CDR2 FYNNEI come from the germline V gene. The V gene lost 0 bases and the J gene lost 7 bases, with 10 bases spanning the gap. The CDR3 is 14 residues long. This CDR3 is CASSEALQGNEQFF. The CDR3 region has the DNA TGTGCCAGCAGTGAAGCGCTTCAGGGGAATGAGCAGTTCTTC.